This TCR beta chain emerged from a study of blood T cell repertoires in COVID-19. Study details: Acute and convalescent COVID-19 samples came from the United States, Italy and Spain.

Residents of 24 US areas, aged about 18 to 89 years, made up the participants. Trimming left V 7 bases short and J 6 bases short, with 19 bases between. The CDR3 has 14 residues. CDR1 is SQVTM, CDR2 ANQGSEA, per germline. Method: immunoSEQ multiplex PCR; TCRdb's copy keeps in-frame clones and lacks some. The profile shows 280,000 or so clones, approximately 83% of them singletons. J is TRBJ2-1 and V is TRBV29-1; D might be TRBD1 (5 bases). The source material was PBMCs or T cells enriched from blood (not recorded which). This sequence was found in a man aged 30 to 39 who had recovered from COVID-19. The chain's CDR3 is CSARSRGLFNEQFF. The CDR3 region has the DNA TGCAGCGCCCGATCTAGGGGTCTTTTCAATGAGCAGTTCTTC.